The T cell receptor beta chain described here comes from a study of beta chain features in type 1 diabetes. Study in general: Examination spanned over 85,000,000 sorted cells from all samples. Study-level points and caveats: Within each of all four CD4+ subsets, Type 1 diabetes patients had TCRB CDR3s that were moderately but significantly shorter. Whether HLA type influences TCRB rearrangement remained unresolved here. At VDJ recombination sites, type 1 diabetes patients had fewer insertions and more deleted nucleotides.

The study reverse transcribed the entire isolated RNA, so it sequenced expressed TCRB transcripts. Repertoires were generated with immunoSEQ multiplex PCR, while TCRdb's copy carries only in-frame clones and drops some. The sample yields about 620,000 clones, roughly 15% seen once. Looked up from germline, CDR1 is SGHTA and CDR2 is FQGNSA. The CDR3 totals 15 residues. After removal of 5 bases from V and 0 bases from J, the junction contained 3 bases not matched to a gene. This clone was counted between two and nine times. Its target is unknown. The genes are TRBV7-2 and TRBJ2-2; 7 bases are a match to TRBD1. The sequenced material came from naive CD4+ T cells from blood. The source of this sequence is a man aged 18-30 years in good health. CDR3 nucleotide sequence: TGTGCCAGCAGCCCCGGGACAGCGAACACCGGGGAGCTGTTTTTT. Translation gives CASSPGTANTGELFF. Together with reference TRBV7-2 and TRBJ2-2, the CDR3 gives the full variable domain: GAGVSQSPSNKVTEKGKDVELRCDPISGHTALYWYRQSLGQGLEFLIYFQGNSAPDKSGLPSDRFSAERTGGSVSTLTIQRTQQEDSAVYLCASSPGTANTGELFFGEGSRLTVL.